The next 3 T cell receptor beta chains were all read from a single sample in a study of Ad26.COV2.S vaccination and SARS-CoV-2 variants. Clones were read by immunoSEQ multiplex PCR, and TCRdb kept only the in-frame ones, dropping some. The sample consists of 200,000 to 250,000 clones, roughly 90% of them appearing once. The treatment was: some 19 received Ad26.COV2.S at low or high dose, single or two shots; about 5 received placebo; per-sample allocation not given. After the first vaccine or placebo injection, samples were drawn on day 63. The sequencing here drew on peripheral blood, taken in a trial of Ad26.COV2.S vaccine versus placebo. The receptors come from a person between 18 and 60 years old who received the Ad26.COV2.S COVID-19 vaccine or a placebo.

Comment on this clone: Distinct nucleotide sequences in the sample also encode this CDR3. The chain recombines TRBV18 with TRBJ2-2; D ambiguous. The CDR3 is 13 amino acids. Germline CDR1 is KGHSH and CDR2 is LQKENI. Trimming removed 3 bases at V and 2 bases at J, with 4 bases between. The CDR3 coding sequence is TGTGCCAGCTCACCCCCCAACACCGGGGAGCTGTTTTTT. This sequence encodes CASSPPNTGELFF.

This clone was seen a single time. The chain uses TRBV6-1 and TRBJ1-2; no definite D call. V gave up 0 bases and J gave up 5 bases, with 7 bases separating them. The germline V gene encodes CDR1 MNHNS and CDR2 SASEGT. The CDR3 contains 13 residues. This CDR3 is CASSEAVGYGYTF. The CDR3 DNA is TGTGCCAGCAGTGAAGCAGTAGGGTATGGCTACACCTTC.

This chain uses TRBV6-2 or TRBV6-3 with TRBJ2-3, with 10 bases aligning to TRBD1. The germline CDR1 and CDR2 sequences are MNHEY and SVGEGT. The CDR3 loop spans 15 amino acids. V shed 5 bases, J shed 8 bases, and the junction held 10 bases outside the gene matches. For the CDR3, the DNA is TGTGCCAGCAGTGGGGCCGGGACAGGGGAGCGTACGCAGTATTTT. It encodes CASSGAGTGERTQYF.